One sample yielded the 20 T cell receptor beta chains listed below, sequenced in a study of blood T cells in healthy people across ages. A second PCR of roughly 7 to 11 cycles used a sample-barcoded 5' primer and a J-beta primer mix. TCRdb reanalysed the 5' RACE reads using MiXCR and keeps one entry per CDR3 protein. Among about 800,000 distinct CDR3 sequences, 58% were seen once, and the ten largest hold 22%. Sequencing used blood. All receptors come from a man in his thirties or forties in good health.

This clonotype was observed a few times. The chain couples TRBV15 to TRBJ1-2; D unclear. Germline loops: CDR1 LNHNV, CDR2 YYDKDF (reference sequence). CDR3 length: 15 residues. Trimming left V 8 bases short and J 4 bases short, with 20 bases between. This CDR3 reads CATSTTGGDRYGYTF. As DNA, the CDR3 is TGTGCCACCTCGACAACCGGCGGGGATCGCTATGGCTACACCTTC.

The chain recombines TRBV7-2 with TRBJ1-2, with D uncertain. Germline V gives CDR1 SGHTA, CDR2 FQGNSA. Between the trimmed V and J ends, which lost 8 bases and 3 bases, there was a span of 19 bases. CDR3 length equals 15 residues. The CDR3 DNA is TGTGCCAGCGACTTAGGGTGGGGTACACACTATGGCTACACCTTC. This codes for CASDLGWGTHYGYTF. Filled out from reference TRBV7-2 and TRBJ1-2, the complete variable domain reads GAGVSQSPSNKVTEKGKDVELRCDPISGHTALYWYRQSLGQGLEFLIYFQGNSAPDKSGLPSDRFSAERTGGSVSTLTIQRTQQEDSAVYLCASDLGWGTHYGYTFGSGTRLTVV.

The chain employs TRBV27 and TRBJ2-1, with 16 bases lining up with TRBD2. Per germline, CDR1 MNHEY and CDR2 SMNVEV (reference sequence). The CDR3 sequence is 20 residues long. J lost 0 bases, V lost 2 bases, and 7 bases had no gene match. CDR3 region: CASSLEPGLAGGSSYNEQFF. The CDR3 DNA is TGTGCCAGCAGTTTAGAGCCGGGACTAGCGGGAGGGAGCTCCTACAATGAGCAGTTCTTC.

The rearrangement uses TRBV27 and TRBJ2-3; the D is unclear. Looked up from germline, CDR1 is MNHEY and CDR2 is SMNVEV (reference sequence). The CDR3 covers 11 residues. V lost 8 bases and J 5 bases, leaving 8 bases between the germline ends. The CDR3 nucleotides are TGTGCCAGCGGCGGCGGAGATACGCAGTATTTT. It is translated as CASGGGDTQYF.

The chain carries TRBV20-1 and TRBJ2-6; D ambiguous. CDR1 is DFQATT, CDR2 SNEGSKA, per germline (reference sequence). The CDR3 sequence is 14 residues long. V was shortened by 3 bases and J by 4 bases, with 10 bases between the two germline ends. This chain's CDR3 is CSARDPLGANVLTF. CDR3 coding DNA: TGCAGTGCTAGGGACCCTCTCGGGGCCAACGTCCTGACTTTC.

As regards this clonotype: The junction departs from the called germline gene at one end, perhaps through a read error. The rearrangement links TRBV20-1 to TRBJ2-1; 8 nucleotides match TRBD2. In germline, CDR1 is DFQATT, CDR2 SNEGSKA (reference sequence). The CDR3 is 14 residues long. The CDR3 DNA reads TGCTGTGCTCTCGAAAGCGGGAGCGGCAATGAGCAGTTCTTC. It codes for CCALESGSGNEQFF.

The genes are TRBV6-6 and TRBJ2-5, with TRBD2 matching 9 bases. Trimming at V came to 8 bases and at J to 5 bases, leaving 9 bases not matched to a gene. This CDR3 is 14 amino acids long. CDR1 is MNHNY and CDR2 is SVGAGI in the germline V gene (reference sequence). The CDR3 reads CASHLAGVGETQYF. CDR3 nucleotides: TGTGCCAGCCATTTAGCGGGAGTGGGGGAGACCCAGTACTTC.

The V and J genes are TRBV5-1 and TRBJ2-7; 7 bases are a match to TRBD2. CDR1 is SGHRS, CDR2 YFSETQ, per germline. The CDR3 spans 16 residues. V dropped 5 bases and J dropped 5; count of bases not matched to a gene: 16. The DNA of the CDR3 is TGCGCCAGCAGAATACTGAGAGCGGGAAAGGTTCACGAGCAGTACTTC. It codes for CASRILRAGKVHEQYF.

The CDR3 reads CASSVVSPYGYTF. The CDR3 DNA reads TGTGCCAGCAGTGTGGTCTCTCCCTATGGCTACACCTTC. The chain joins TRBV28 to TRBJ1-2; D gene ambiguous. The germline V gene encodes CDR1 MDHEN and CDR2 SYDVKM. V gave up 5 bases and J gave up 4 bases, with 11 bases separating them. The CDR3 extends over 13 amino acids.

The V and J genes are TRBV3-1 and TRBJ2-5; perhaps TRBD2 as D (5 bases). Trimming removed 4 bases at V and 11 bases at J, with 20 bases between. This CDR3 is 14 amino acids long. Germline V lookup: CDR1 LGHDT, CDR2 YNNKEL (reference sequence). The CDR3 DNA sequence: TGTGCCAGCAGCCTCGGAACGCGGGCAGGTGAGCAGTACTTC. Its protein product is CASSLGTRAGEQYF.

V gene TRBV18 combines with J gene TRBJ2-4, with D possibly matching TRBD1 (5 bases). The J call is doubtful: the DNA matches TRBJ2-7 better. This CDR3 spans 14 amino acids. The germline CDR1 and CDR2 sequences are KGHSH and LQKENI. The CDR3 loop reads CASSPAKQGYEQYF. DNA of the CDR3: TGTGCCAGCTCACCAGCGAAGCAGGGCTACGAGCAGTACTTC.

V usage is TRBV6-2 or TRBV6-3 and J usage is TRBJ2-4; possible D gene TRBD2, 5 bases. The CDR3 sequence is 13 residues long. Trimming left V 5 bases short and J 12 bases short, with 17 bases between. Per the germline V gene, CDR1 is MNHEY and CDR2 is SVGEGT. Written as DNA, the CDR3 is TGTGCCAGCAGTGACCAGGACCTAGCAACTCAGTACTTC. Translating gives CASSDQDLATQYF.

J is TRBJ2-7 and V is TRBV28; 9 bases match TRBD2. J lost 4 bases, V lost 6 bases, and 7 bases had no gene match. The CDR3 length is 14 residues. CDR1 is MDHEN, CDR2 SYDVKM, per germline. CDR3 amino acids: CASSRLAGSYEQYF. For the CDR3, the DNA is TGTGCCAGCAGCCGCCTAGCGGGATCGTACGAGCAGTACTTC.

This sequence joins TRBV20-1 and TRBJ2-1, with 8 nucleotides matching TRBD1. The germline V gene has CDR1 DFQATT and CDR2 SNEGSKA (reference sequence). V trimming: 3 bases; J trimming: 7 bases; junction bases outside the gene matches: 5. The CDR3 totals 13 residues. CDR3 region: CSASAGGLNEQFF. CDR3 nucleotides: TGCAGTGCTAGTGCAGGGGGCCTGAATGAGCAGTTCTTC.

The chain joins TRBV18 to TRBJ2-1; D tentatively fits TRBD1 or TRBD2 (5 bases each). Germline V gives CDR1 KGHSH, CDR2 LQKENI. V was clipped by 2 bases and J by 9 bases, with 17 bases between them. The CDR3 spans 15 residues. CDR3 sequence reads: CASSPRQGESSEQFF. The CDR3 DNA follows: TGTGCCAGCTCACCAAGGCAGGGAGAAAGTAGTGAGCAGTTCTTC.

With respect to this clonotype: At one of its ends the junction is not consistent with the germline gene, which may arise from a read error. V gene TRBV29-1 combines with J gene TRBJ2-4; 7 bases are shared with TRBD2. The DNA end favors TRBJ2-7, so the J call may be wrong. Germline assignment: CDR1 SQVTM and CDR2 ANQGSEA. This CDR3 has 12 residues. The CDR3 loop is CSVEAGTYEQYF. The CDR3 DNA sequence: TGCAGCGTAGAAGCGGGGACCTACGAGCAGTACTTC.

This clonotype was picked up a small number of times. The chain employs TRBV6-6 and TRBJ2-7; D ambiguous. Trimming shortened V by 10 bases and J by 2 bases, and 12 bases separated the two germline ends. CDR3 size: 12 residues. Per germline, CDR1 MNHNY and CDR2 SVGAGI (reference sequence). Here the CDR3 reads CATRTGTYEQYF. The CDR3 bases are TGTGCCACCCGAACCGGTACCTACGAGCAGTACTTC.

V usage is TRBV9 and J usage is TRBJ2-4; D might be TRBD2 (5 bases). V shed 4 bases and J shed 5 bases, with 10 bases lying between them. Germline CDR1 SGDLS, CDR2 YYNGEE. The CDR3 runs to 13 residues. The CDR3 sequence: CASSPRGQNIQYF. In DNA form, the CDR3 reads TGTGCCAGCAGCCCCCGGGGTCAAAACATTCAGTACTTC.

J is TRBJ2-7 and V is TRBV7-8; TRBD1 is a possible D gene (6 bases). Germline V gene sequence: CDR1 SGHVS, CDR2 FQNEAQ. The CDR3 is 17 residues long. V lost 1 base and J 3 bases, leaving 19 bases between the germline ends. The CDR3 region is CASSLGGAWDTYYEQYF. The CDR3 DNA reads TGTGCCAGCAGCTTAGGGGGTGCTTGGGACACATACTACGAGCAGTACTTC. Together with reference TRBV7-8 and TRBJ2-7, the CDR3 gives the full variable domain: GAGVSQSPRYKVAKRGQDVALRCDPISGHVSLFWYQQALGQGPEFLTYFQNEAQLDKSGLPSDRFFAERPEGSVSTLKIQRTQQEDSAVYLCASSLGGAWDTYYEQYFGPGTRLTVT.

CDR3 in amino acids: CVASRTAITDTQYF. The DNA for the CDR3 is TGTGTCGCGTCCCGGACAGCCATCACAGATACGCAGTATTTT. The J gene is TRBJ2-3, the V gene TRBV28, with D possibly TRBD1 on 6 matching bases. The CDR3 sequence is 14 residues long. Germline V gene sequence: CDR1 MDHEN, CDR2 SYDVKM.